These T cell receptor beta chains were read from a single sample in a study of blood T cell repertoires in COVID-19. Method: immunoSEQ multiplex PCR; TCRdb's copy keeps in-frame clones and lacks some. This table has around 220,000 clones, roughly 80% appearing once. The sequencing sample was made of peripheral blood. These receptors came from a woman aged 80 or older with acute or convalescent COVID-19. The CDR3 runs from the conserved cysteine through the conserved F or W. The order of the fields is V gene, D gene, clone size, J gene, CDR3 DNA, CDR3 protein. The D gene is left open where the match is weak. Size is stated for part of the rows, as once, few or many counts, or as a class when the clone is expanded.

v_call: TRBV5-8; d_call: -; clone_size: -; j_call: TRBJ1-2; cdr3_nt: TGTGCCAGCATCCGGATAACAGGACTAGTTGAATATGGCTACACCTTC; cdr3_aa: CASIRITGLVEYGYTF
v_call: TRBV19; d_call: -; clone_size: once; j_call: TRBJ1-4; cdr3_nt: TGTGCCAGTAGTCCCCGTGGGCGAGGAGAGGGTCGGGAAAAACTGTTTTTT; cdr3_aa: CASSPRGRGEGREKLFF
v_call: TRBV30; d_call: -; clone_size: -; j_call: TRBJ1-2; cdr3_nt: TGTGCCTGGATGAGCAGGGGCTATGGCTACACCTTC; cdr3_aa: CAWMSRGYGYTF
v_call: TRBV4-2; d_call: TRBD1; clone_size: -; j_call: TRBJ1-2; cdr3_nt: TGTGCCAGCAGCCACCTAAGCCGTACAGGGGGGGATGGCTACACCTTC; cdr3_aa: CASSHLSRTGGDGYTF
v_call: TRBV12-3/TRBV12-4; d_call: TRBD1; clone_size: few; j_call: TRBJ2-5; cdr3_nt: TGTGCCAGCGCCCAGGGGGCCCAAGAGACCCAGTACTTC; cdr3_aa: CASAQGAQETQYF
v_call: TRBV29-1; d_call: TRBD1; clone_size: -; j_call: TRBJ1-5; cdr3_nt: TGCAGCGTTGTTCAGGGGGCAGGTCAGCCCCAGCATTTT; cdr3_aa: CSVVQGAGQPQHF
v_call: TRBV30; d_call: TRBD1; clone_size: -; j_call: TRBJ2-2; cdr3_nt: TGTGCCCAGGACAGGGAGGACACCGGGGAGCTGTTTTTT; cdr3_aa: CAQDREDTGELFF
v_call: TRBV25-1; d_call: -; clone_size: -; j_call: TRBJ1-1; cdr3_nt: TGTGCCAGCAGTGTAGCAGCCGGGTCGAACACTGAAGCTTTCTTT; cdr3_aa: CASSVAAGSNTEAFF
v_call: TRBV19; d_call: -; clone_size: few; j_call: TRBJ2-1; cdr3_nt: TGTGCCAGTAGTTACCCCCAGGTGGGTGAGCAGTTCTTC; cdr3_aa: CASSYPQVGEQFF
v_call: TRBV5-4; d_call: -; clone_size: -; j_call: TRBJ1-4; cdr3_nt: TGTGCCAGCAGCTTAAGTCCGGGGTTTGGAACTAATGAAAAACTGTTTTTT; cdr3_aa: CASSLSPGFGTNEKLFF
v_call: TRBV6-5; d_call: TRBD1; clone_size: -; j_call: TRBJ2-2; cdr3_nt: TGTGCCGTCACAGGGGGTACCGGGGAGCTGTTTTTT; cdr3_aa: CAVTGGTGELFF
v_call: TRBV7-9; d_call: TRBD1; clone_size: few; j_call: TRBJ2-6; cdr3_nt: TGTGCCAGCAGCTTAAGGGACAGAAACTCTGGGGCCAACGTCCTGACTTTC; cdr3_aa: CASSLRDRNSGANVLTF
v_call: TRBV4-1; d_call: TRBD1; clone_size: -; j_call: TRBJ2-1; cdr3_nt: TGCGCCAGCAGCCGGACGGGACAGGGGTACAATGAGCAGTTCTTC; cdr3_aa: CASSRTGQGYNEQFF
v_call: TRBV14; d_call: -; clone_size: -; j_call: TRBJ1-6; cdr3_nt: TGTGCCAGCAGCCAAGATGCCAGCGGGAGTTCACCCCTCCACTTT; cdr3_aa: CASSQDASGSSPLHF
v_call: TRBV30; d_call: TRBD2; clone_size: -; j_call: TRBJ2-1; cdr3_nt: TGTGCCTGGAGAGAAGGGGGACTAGCGGCCTTCCGTTTCTACAATGAGCAGTTCTTC; cdr3_aa: CAWREGGLAAFRFYNEQFF
v_call: TRBV24-1; d_call: TRBD2; clone_size: -; j_call: TRBJ2-3; cdr3_nt: TGTGCCACCAGTGAGGCGGGAGCCACAGATACGCAGTATTTT; cdr3_aa: CATSEAGATDTQYF
v_call: TRBV5-4; d_call: -; clone_size: few; j_call: TRBJ2-5; cdr3_nt: TGTGCCAGCAGCTTGAGTGGGAGTGAGACCCAGTACTTC; cdr3_aa: CASSLSGSETQYF
v_call: TRBV29-1; d_call: TRBD2; clone_size: -; j_call: TRBJ2-2; cdr3_nt: TGCAGCGTTGCCGTCGGGACTAGCACCGGGGAGCTGTTTTTT; cdr3_aa: CSVAVGTSTGELFF
v_call: TRBV30; d_call: TRBD1; clone_size: -; j_call: TRBJ1-5; cdr3_nt: TGTGCCTGGAGTGTAAGCTTAGGGACAGGGGGCAATCAGCCCCAGCATTTT; cdr3_aa: CAWSVSLGTGGNQPQHF
v_call: TRBV7-2; d_call: TRBD1; clone_size: -; j_call: TRBJ2-7; cdr3_nt: TGTGCCAGCAGCGGCAGCCGGGACAGGGCCTACGAGCAGTACTTC; cdr3_aa: CASSGSRDRAYEQYF
v_call: TRBV6-2/TRBV6-3; d_call: TRBD2; clone_size: -; j_call: TRBJ2-3; cdr3_nt: TGTGCCAGCAGCCGCGGCGGGGGACTTCAGGGAACGCAGTATTTT; cdr3_aa: CASSRGGGLQGTQYF
v_call: TRBV18; d_call: -; clone_size: once; j_call: TRBJ2-5; cdr3_nt: TGTGCCAGCTCACCTAGACAGGTTCAAGAGACCCAGTACTTC; cdr3_aa: CASSPRQVQETQYF
v_call: TRBV6-5; d_call: -; clone_size: -; j_call: TRBJ1-1; cdr3_nt: TGTGCCAGCATTCCAACCCAGGGGAACACTGAAGCTTTCTTT; cdr3_aa: CASIPTQGNTEAFF
v_call: TRBV5-1; d_call: TRBD2; clone_size: -; j_call: TRBJ2-2; cdr3_nt: TGCGCCAGCAGCTTGGAACTAGCGGGAGTAGGAGAGCTGTTTTTT; cdr3_aa: CASSLELAGVGELFF
v_call: TRBV6-6; d_call: TRBD2; clone_size: -; j_call: TRBJ2-5; cdr3_nt: TGTGCCAGCAGTCAAATCTCGGGGGGAGGGCCAAGGGAGGAGACCCAGTACTTC; cdr3_aa: CASSQISGGGPREETQYF
v_call: TRBV29-1; d_call: -; clone_size: -; j_call: TRBJ1-2; cdr3_nt: TGCAGCGTTGAAGGCCCAGTTAACTATGGCTACACCTTC; cdr3_aa: CSVEGPVNYGYTF
v_call: TRBV5-6; d_call: -; clone_size: -; j_call: TRBJ1-2; cdr3_nt: TGTGCCAGCAGCTTGGCGGGAAACTATGGCTACACCTTC; cdr3_aa: CASSLAGNYGYTF
v_call: TRBV27; d_call: -; clone_size: -; j_call: TRBJ1-5; cdr3_nt: TGTGCCAGCAGTGGGGGACAACTTAGCAATCAGCCCCAGCATTTT; cdr3_aa: CASSGGQLSNQPQHF
v_call: TRBV3-1/TRBV3-2; d_call: -; clone_size: few; j_call: TRBJ1-4; cdr3_nt: TGTGCCAGCAGCCAAGAGGACAGAGCTAATGAAAAACTGTTTTTT; cdr3_aa: CASSQEDRANEKLFF
v_call: TRBV6-4; d_call: -; clone_size: -; j_call: TRBJ1-1; cdr3_nt: TGTGCCAGCAGTGACTCCAAGAACACTGAAGCTTTCTTT; cdr3_aa: CASSDSKNTEAFF
v_call: TRBV7-8; d_call: TRBD2; clone_size: -; j_call: TRBJ2-3; cdr3_nt: TGTGCCAGCAGCTTAGTCTACTCCGGGACTAGCGGGGGGGCGAAGGACACAGATACGCAGTATTTT; cdr3_aa: CASSLVYSGTSGGAKDTDTQYF
v_call: TRBV28; d_call: -; clone_size: -; j_call: TRBJ2-5; cdr3_nt: TGTGCCAGCAGTTCAGGACAGCAAGAGACCCAGTACTTC; cdr3_aa: CASSSGQQETQYF
v_call: TRBV29-1; d_call: -; clone_size: -; j_call: TRBJ2-1; cdr3_nt: TGCAGCGTTAAGCACCATGGGGTAGCGGACCACAATGAGCAGTTCTTC; cdr3_aa: CSVKHHGVADHNEQFF
v_call: TRBV18; d_call: TRBD2; clone_size: -; j_call: TRBJ2-7; cdr3_nt: TGTGCCAGCTCACCGGGACTAGCGTCCTACGAGCAGTACTTC; cdr3_aa: CASSPGLASYEQYF
v_call: TRBV9; d_call: -; clone_size: -; j_call: TRBJ1-1; cdr3_nt: TGTGCCAGCAGCGTACAGGGAAGGGCTGAAGCTTTCTTT; cdr3_aa: CASSVQGRAEAFF
v_call: TRBV24-1; d_call: TRBD1; clone_size: -; j_call: TRBJ1-2; cdr3_nt: TGTGCCACCAGTGATTCAGACAGGGCGGGCTACACCTTC; cdr3_aa: CATSDSDRAGYTF
v_call: TRBV12-3/TRBV12-4; d_call: -; clone_size: -; j_call: TRBJ1-5; cdr3_nt: TGTGCCAGCAGCCGCGGGGGCCAGCCCCAGCATTTT; cdr3_aa: CASSRGGQPQHF
v_call: TRBV5-1; d_call: TRBD1; clone_size: -; j_call: TRBJ2-3; cdr3_nt: TGCGCCAGCAGCCGAATAGGACAGGGAGGTACAGATACGCAGTATTTT; cdr3_aa: CASSRIGQGGTDTQYF
v_call: TRBV5-4; d_call: -; clone_size: -; j_call: TRBJ2-3; cdr3_nt: TGTGCCAGCAACCCCGACCTAGCCGCAGATACGCAGTATTTT; cdr3_aa: CASNPDLAADTQYF
v_call: TRBV27; d_call: -; clone_size: many; j_call: TRBJ2-1; cdr3_nt: TGTGCCAGCAGTTTTGAGGGAACAGCCGTCCTCCTTGAGAATGAGCAGTTCTTC; cdr3_aa: CASSFEGTAVLLENEQFF
v_call: TRBV9; d_call: -; clone_size: once; j_call: TRBJ1-3; cdr3_nt: TGTGCCAGCAGCGTAGGAACACCCTCTGGAAACACCATATATTTT; cdr3_aa: CASSVGTPSGNTIYF
v_call: TRBV19; d_call: TRBD2; clone_size: -; j_call: TRBJ2-7; cdr3_nt: TGTGCCAGTAGTGGAGGACTAGCGGAGATATACGAGCAGTACTTC; cdr3_aa: CASSGGLAEIYEQYF
v_call: TRBV28; d_call: -; clone_size: -; j_call: TRBJ2-4; cdr3_nt: TGTGCCAGCAGTTATCGAGACACCGGAATAGCCAAAAACATTCAGTACTTC; cdr3_aa: CASSYRDTGIAKNIQYF
v_call: TRBV19; d_call: -; clone_size: -; j_call: TRBJ2-7; cdr3_nt: TGTGCCAGTAGCCTCGGGGAATATGGCTCCTACGAGCAGTACTTC; cdr3_aa: CASSLGEYGSYEQYF
v_call: TRBV7-2; d_call: TRBD1; clone_size: -; j_call: TRBJ1-4; cdr3_nt: TGTGCCGAGGGGGACAGGGTAAACGAAAAACTGTTTTTT; cdr3_aa: CAEGDRVNEKLFF
v_call: TRBV7-8; d_call: -; clone_size: -; j_call: TRBJ2-7; cdr3_nt: TGTGCCAGCAGCTTAGTAACCGGGTGGGGGGCCTACGAGCAGTACTTC; cdr3_aa: CASSLVTGWGAYEQYF
v_call: TRBV11-2; d_call: TRBD2; clone_size: few; j_call: TRBJ2-5; cdr3_nt: TGTGCCAGCAGCTTAGAGCCCCCCGGAAGCGGGGGGGAGGGAGAGACCCAGTACTTC; cdr3_aa: CASSLEPPGSGGEGETQYF
v_call: TRBV11-3; d_call: -; clone_size: once; j_call: TRBJ2-1; cdr3_nt: TGTGCCAGCAGCTTAGAAGGGACTCTCTCCTACAATGAGCAGTTCTTC; cdr3_aa: CASSLEGTLSYNEQFF
v_call: TRBV19; d_call: TRBD2; clone_size: once; j_call: TRBJ2-3; cdr3_nt: TGTGCCAGTAGACCTAGCGGGGGGATCACAGATACGCAGTATTTT; cdr3_aa: CASRPSGGITDTQYF
v_call: TRBV5-5; d_call: -; clone_size: once; j_call: TRBJ2-7; cdr3_nt: TGTGCCAGCAGCTTGGCCTTACAGAACTCCTACGAGCAGTACTTC; cdr3_aa: CASSLALQNSYEQYF
v_call: TRBV18; d_call: TRBD1; clone_size: -; j_call: TRBJ2-7; cdr3_nt: TGTGCCAGCTCACCAGGGACAACGGGACAGGGACTCTACGAGCAGTACTTC; cdr3_aa: CASSPGTTGQGLYEQYF
v_call: TRBV30; d_call: TRBD2; clone_size: -; j_call: TRBJ2-3; cdr3_nt: TGTGCCTGGAGTGTTCTAGCGGCCACAGATACGCAGTATTTT; cdr3_aa: CAWSVLAATDTQYF
v_call: TRBV9; d_call: TRBD2; clone_size: -; j_call: TRBJ2-7; cdr3_nt: TGTGCCAGCAGCGTAGGGACTAGCGGGAGGGTTATCTACGAGCAGTACTTC; cdr3_aa: CASSVGTSGRVIYEQYF
v_call: TRBV5-1; d_call: -; clone_size: -; j_call: TRBJ1-1; cdr3_nt: TGCGCCAGCAGCTCCATTGAGGGTGGCACTGAAGCTTTCTTT; cdr3_aa: CASSSIEGGTEAFF